The source of this TCR beta chain is a study of cytomegalovirus exposure and HLA in healthy donors. As to this clone: Its antigen remains unknown.

Amplification used 60 Vbeta primers and 13 Jbeta primers. Sequencing was performed with immunoSEQ multiplex PCR; in TCRdb, only in-frame clones are kept and a portion is missing. The table shows about 140,000 clones, with 70% to 80% occurring only once. Study-wide points: Most CMV-associated TCR beta chains were later found to appear HLA-restricted. In an earlier analysis, in under 700 donors, most V segments appeared productive either ~90% or ~30% of the time. A later analysis, which compared TCR beta chains of equal frequency, found the HLA-associated ones more clonally expanded.

This CDR3 is built from 14 residues. Unmatched junction bases numbered 2, after V lost 1 base and J lost 6 bases. The germline gives CDR1 MDHEN, CDR2 SYDVKM. V gene TRBV28 combines with J gene TRBJ1-4; 7 bases map to TRBD1. The source is a male donor in good health and CMV-seronegative. The material sequenced was PBMCs. CDR3 loop: CASSLSGGYEKLFF. As DNA, the CDR3 is TGTGCCAGCAGTTTATCAGGGGGGTATGAAAAACTGTTTTTT.